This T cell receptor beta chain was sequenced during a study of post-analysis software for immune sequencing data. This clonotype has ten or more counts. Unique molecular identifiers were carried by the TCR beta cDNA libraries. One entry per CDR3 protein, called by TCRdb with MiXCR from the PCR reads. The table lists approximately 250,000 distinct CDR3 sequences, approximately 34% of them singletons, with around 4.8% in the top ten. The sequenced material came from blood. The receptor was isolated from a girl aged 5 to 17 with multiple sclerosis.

The CDR3 sequence: CASSPDNRARNTEAFF. The CDR3 DNA follows: TGCGCCAGCAGCCCGGACAACAGGGCGAGGAACACTGAAGCTTTCTTT. This sequence joins TRBV5-1 and TRBJ1-1, with D maybe TRBD1 (6 bases). Trimming stripped 4 bases from V and 1 base from J, with 17 bases between. The CDR3 consists of 16 residues. CDR1 is SGHRS, CDR2 YFSETQ, per germline.